These 21 T cell receptor beta chains share one sample of origin, sequenced in a study of blood T cell repertoires in COVID-19. Here immunoSEQ multiplex PCR was the method, and the copy in TCRdb shows in-frame clones only, minus some. Here the sample spans more than 200,000 clones, about 87% being singletons. The specimen was peripheral blood. The receptors originated from a man between 65 and 80 years old with acute or convalescent COVID-19.

With regard to this clone: One end of the junction is discordant with germline, which a read error may explain. The chain links TRBV30 to TRBJ1-2, with 9 bases fitting TRBD1. The CDR3 spans 12 residues. CDR1 is GTSNPN, CDR2 SVGIG, per germline (reference sequence). In nucleotides, the CDR3 is TGTGCCTGGTCTTTCGCTCGACAGGGGGGGATCTTC. Translated: CAWSFARQGGIF.

This chain joins TRBV24-1 and TRBJ2-7, with D tentatively TRBD2 (6 bases). The CDR3 is 16 residues long. The V end was cut by 2 bases, the J end by 2 bases, with 15 bases between. Per the germline V gene, CDR1 is KGHDR and CDR2 is SFDVKD. The CDR3 nucleotides are TGTGCCACCAGTGATTCCCCCTTCGCGGGAACCTACGAGCAGTACTTC. Translating it yields CATSDSPFAGTYEQYF.

This chain connects TRBV12-3 or TRBV12-4 to TRBJ2-7; D remains unclear. This CDR3 comprises 13 residues. V lost 6 bases and J 0 bases, leaving 9 bases between the germline ends. For the CDR3, the DNA is TGTGCCAGCAGAGATACAGACTCCTACGAGCAGTACTTC. Its translation: CASRDTDSYEQYF.

The J gene is TRBJ1-3, the V gene TRBV2, with D maybe TRBD1 (5 bases). This CDR3 comprises 13 residues. Germline V CDR1 and CDR2: SNHLY, FYNNEI. V lost 6 bases to trimming and J lost 0 bases, with 6 bases between them. The CDR3 DNA is TGTGCCAGCAGAGGGGCCTCTGGAAACACCATATATTTT. Amino acids: CASRGASGNTIYF.

The chain uses TRBV24-1 and TRBJ2-1; perhaps TRBD1 as D (5 bases). This CDR3 is built from 16 residues. Trimming removed 2 bases from V and 7 bases from J, with 17 bases in between. Germline V gene data show CDR1 as KGHDR and CDR2 as SFDVKD. CDR3 nucleotide sequence: TGTGCCACCAGTGATTCAGGGCAAGGGGCGAGGAATGAGCAGTTCTTC. Translated: CATSDSGQGARNEQFF.

The genes are TRBV3-1 (or the pseudogene TRBV3-2) and TRBJ1-5; D possibly corresponds to TRBD1 (6 bases). V shed 3 bases and J shed 3 bases, with 12 bases lying between them. There are 15 residues in the CDR3. The germline V gene encodes CDR1 LGHDT and CDR2 YNNKEL (reference sequence). The CDR3 sequence: CASSHGDRYNQPQHF. CDR3 in DNA: TGTGCCAGCAGCCATGGAGACAGGTACAATCAGCCCCAGCATTTT.

The chain carries TRBV6-6 and TRBJ1-2; TRBD1 is a possible D gene (5 bases). Looked up from germline, CDR1 is MNHNY and CDR2 is SVGAGI (reference sequence). This CDR3 spans 15 amino acids. V shed 8 bases and J shed 0 bases, with 16 bases lying between them. The CDR3 nucleotides are TGTGCCAGCGCCCTTGCAGGACATACTAACTATGGCTACACCTTC. Its translation is CASALAGHTNYGYTF.

J is TRBJ1-3 and V is TRBV3-1 (or the pseudogene TRBV3-2); the match to TRBD1 covers 7 bases. Trimming removed 2 bases from V and 0 bases from J; junction bases left unmatched: 13. Germline CDR1 LGHDT, CDR2 YNNKEL (reference sequence). The CDR3 length is 19 residues. In DNA form, the CDR3 reads TGTGCCAGCAGCCAAACTCCACCGGGACAGATTTTCTCTGGAAACACCATATATTTT. Protein sequence: CASSQTPPGQIFSGNTIYF.

The V and J genes are TRBV10-2 and TRBJ1-6; no clear D gene. The V end lost 5 bases, the J end lost 14 bases, and 19 bases lay between the germline ends. Per the germline V gene, CDR1 is WSHSY and CDR2 is SAAADI. This CDR3 spans 14 amino acids. The CDR3 DNA reads as TGCGCCAGCAGTAACCATGGGGAGGGTTTTACCCTCCACTTT. It encodes CASSNHGEGFTLHF.

The V and J genes are TRBV5-1 and TRBJ2-1, with 12 bases matching TRBD1. Looked up from germline, CDR1 is SGHRS and CDR2 is YFSETQ. CDR3 size: 17 residues. V lost 4 bases, J lost 9 bases, and 14 bases stayed unmatched. The CDR3 bases are TGCGCCAGCAGCCCGGGGACAGGGGGCTTTAGGGGATCTGAGCAGTTCTTC. Its translation: CASSPGTGGFRGSEQFF.

The count of this clone is one. The chain has TRBV10-1 and TRBJ2-7; D is perhaps TRBD2 (6 bases). The germline V gene has CDR1 WNHNN and CDR2 SYGVQD (reference sequence). The CDR3 sequence is 13 residues long. Trimming stripped 7 bases from V and 4 bases from J, with 14 bases between. The CDR3 sequence: CASKRVEGYEQYF. DNA for the CDR3: TGCGCCAGCAAACGAGTGGAGGGATACGAGCAGTACTTC.

The gene calls are TRBV5-1 and TRBJ2-1; TRBD2 matches 10 bases. The germline V gene encodes CDR1 SGHRS and CDR2 YFSETQ. This CDR3 is built from 19 residues. J lost 9 bases, V lost 4 bases, and 22 bases had no gene match. The CDR3, as DNA: TGCGCCAGCAGCATTAGTTGGCTAGCGGGAGTATTGAGTTCGGGTGAGCAGTTCTTC. It translates to CASSISWLAGVLSSGEQFF.

The chain uses TRBV18 and TRBJ2-5, with a possible D match to TRBD2 (5 bases). Trimming removed 2 bases at V and 1 base at J, with 17 bases between. Per germline, CDR1 KGHSH and CDR2 LQKENI. This CDR3 is 17 amino acids long. The CDR3 spells CASSPSPAGGSQETQYF. CDR3 sequence (DNA): TGTGCCAGCTCACCAAGCCCGGCGGGTGGCTCCCAAGAGACCCAGTACTTC.

This chain joins TRBV7-2 and TRBJ2-2; weak D call: TRBD2 (7 bases). V gave up 6 bases and J gave up 4 bases, with 21 bases separating them. Germline V CDR1 and CDR2: SGHTA, FQGNSA. The CDR3 extends over 17 amino acids. In DNA form, the CDR3 reads TGTGCCAGCAGGACCGTTGGGGGGGCGCGTAGCACCGGGGAGCTGTTTTTT. Translating it yields CASRTVGGARSTGELFF.

The chain links TRBV4-2 to TRBJ2-5; 8 bases map to TRBD2. V lost 1 base and J lost 2; bases outside the gene matches: 6. The CDR3 covers 16 residues. Per the germline V gene, CDR1 is LGHNA and CDR2 is YNFKEQ. CDR3 in amino acids: CASSQGRKREQETQYF. CDR3 bases: TGTGCCAGCAGCCAAGGGCGGAAGCGGGAGCAAGAGACCCAGTACTTC.

The chain combines TRBV5-5 with TRBJ2-1, with D possibly matching TRBD2 (6 bases). Germline V CDR1 and CDR2: SGHKS, YYEKEE (reference sequence). CDR3 length: 17 amino acids. The V and J ends lost 0 bases and 0 bases respectively, with 13 bases between them. The CDR3 DNA sequence: TGTGCCAGCAGCTTGGACCGGGGGTTTAGCTCCTACAATGAGCAGTTCTTC. Residues: CASSLDRGFSSYNEQFF.

This clone has just one count. V gene TRBV3-1 (or the pseudogene TRBV3-2) combines with J gene TRBJ2-4; D perhaps matches TRBD2 (5 bases). The V and J ends lost 4 bases and 2 bases respectively, with 9 bases between them. CDR3 length: 14 amino acids. Germline loops: CDR1 LGHDT, CDR2 YNNKEL (reference sequence). CDR3 DNA: TGTGCCAGCAGCCTCTCGGGGTCCAAAAACATTCAGTACTTC. Amino acids: CASSLSGSKNIQYF.

V usage is TRBV19 and J usage is TRBJ2-4; perhaps TRBD2 as D (5 bases). With 8 bases removed from V and 6 bases from J, the gap between germline ends came to 17 bases. The CDR3 is made up of 14 amino acids. Germline values: CDR1 LNHDA, CDR2 SQIVND (reference sequence). The CDR3 DNA reads TGTGCCAGTGCTGAGGATTGGACTTCAAACATTCAGTACTTC. Translated, it gives CASAEDWTSNIQYF.

This chain joins TRBV10-1 and TRBJ2-4, with a weak D call TRBD2 (5 bases). The CDR3 has 16 amino acids. Looked up from germline, CDR1 is WNHNN and CDR2 is SYGVQD (reference sequence). Between the trimmed V and J ends, which lost 4 bases and 4 bases, there was a span of 17 bases. The CDR3 DNA reads as TGCGCCAGCAGTGCGCACCGCCTAGCACCGAAAAACATTCAGTACTTC. It translates to CASSAHRLAPKNIQYF.

The V call is TRBV21-1, the J call TRBJ2-1; the D segment call TRBD1 is taken from the table without a DNA check. TRBV21-1 is a recognized pseudogene. The CDR3 totals 14 residues. CDR3 nucleotide sequence: TGTGCCAGCAGCAAAGTGCCAGGGGTCATTGAGCAGTTCTTC. It is translated as CASSKVPGVIEQFF.

Written as DNA, the CDR3 is TGTGCCAGCAGTTCCTTCCCGGGAGGAGGGGGGTTCTTT. Encoded protein: CASSSFPGGGGFF. The chain couples TRBV27 to TRBJ1-1; D possibly corresponds to TRBD1 (6 bases). The CDR3 is 13 residues long. Germline loops: CDR1 MNHEY, CDR2 SMNVEV (reference sequence). The V and J ends lost 4 bases and 14 bases respectively, with 20 bases between them.